This T cell receptor (beta chain) was retrieved from a study of shared clonotypes between healthy human individuals. CDR1 and CDR2 from the germline V gene are PRHDT and FYEKMQ (reference sequence). Trimming took 3 bases from V and 5 from J; bases not matched to a gene: 5. The CDR3 contains 16 residues. Per the original methods: Quality scores were absent from the junction-only immunoSEQ sequences, so filtering differed. Using immunoSEQ multiplex PCR, the repertoire was profiled, and TCRdb retains in-frame clones only, with some absent. The V and J calls and clone size are taken from that table; D and trimming were inferred from the DNA. The profile covers some 2 million clones, with roughly 95% appearing a single time and more than 0.95% taken by the ten largest. As defined, naive CD8 cells were CD45RO-negative and positively selected for CCR7, with terminally differentiated effector memory CD45RA+ cells excluded.

Material for sequencing was naive CD8+ T cells sorted from blood. J is TRBJ2-5 and V is TRBV13; 14 nucleotides align to TRBD2. This TCR came from a man aged 18-30 years in good health. The CDR3 DNA follows: TGTGCCAGCAGCTTCGGGACTAGCGGGAGTCTGGAGACCCAGTACTTC. It yields the protein CASSFGTSGSLETQYF.